Below are 5 T cell receptor beta chains sequenced from a single sample in a study of CD4 T cells in relation to SARS-CoV-2 and coronaviruses. Before the COVID-19 pandemic, during about 2011-2018, CD4+ T cells were taken from unexposed donors. Isolation of CD4+ T cells took place after about 10 days in culture. Assay: immunoSEQ multiplex PCR; the TCRdb copy retains only in-frame clones and omits some. The table lists some 22,000 clones, around 72% of them singletons, with roughly a sixth in the top ten. Antigen specificity for these receptors is unknown. The source material was CD4+ T cells from PBMCs, cultured in vitro. The receptors stem from a human donor in good health.

The rearrangement joins TRBV7-8 to TRBJ1-1; D uncertain. Germline V gene sequence: CDR1 SGHVS, CDR2 FQNEAQ. Trimming cost V 1 base and J 1 base, with 7 bases left between them. The CDR3 totals 14 residues. CDR3 protein: CASSLGASNTEAFF. The CDR3 DNA reads as TGTGCCAGCAGCTTAGGGGCTTCGAACACTGAAGCTTTCTTT.

The chain couples TRBV7-2 to TRBJ1-1; D perhaps matches TRBD1 (6 bases). The V gene lost 1 base and the J gene lost 2 bases, with 11 bases spanning the gap. This CDR3 has 15 residues. Germline CDR1 and CDR2: SGHTA and FQGNSA. The CDR3 nucleotides read TGTGCCAGCAGCTTAGGGGCAGGGGCTAACACTGAAGCTTTCTTT. It is translated as CASSLGAGANTEAFF.

This sequence joins TRBV5-8 and TRBJ2-5, with 14 bases that match TRBD2. CDR3 length equals 17 residues. Germline CDR1 reads SGHTS; CDR2 reads YDEGEE. Trimming cost V 3 bases and J 7 bases; bases outside gene matches: 11. The CDR3 DNA reads as TGTGCCAGCAGCTCAGGACTAGCGGGGGGACAGTGGGCGACCCAGTACTTC. As protein: CASSSGLAGGQWATQYF.

The chain carries TRBV20-1 and TRBJ2-2; 12 positions agree with TRBD2. Germline lookup yields CDR1 DFQATT and CDR2 SNEGSKA (reference sequence). The CDR3 runs to 15 residues. Germline trimming cut 3 bases from V and 6 bases from J; bases unmatched to any gene: 5. CDR3: CSASRASGGAGELFF. The CDR3 DNA reads TGCAGTGCTAGTAGGGCTAGCGGGGGGGCCGGGGAGCTGTTTTTT.

This rearrangement joins TRBV5-1 to TRBJ1-1; 8 nucleotides match TRBD1. The CDR3 consists of 15 residues. The germline V gene encodes CDR1 SGHRS and CDR2 YFSETQ. Germline trimming cut 0 bases from V and 3 bases from J; bases unmatched to any gene: 4. Here the CDR3 reads CASSLDTGGYTEAFF. The CDR3 region has the DNA TGCGCCAGCAGCTTGGATACAGGGGGGTACACTGAAGCTTTCTTT.